These T cell receptor beta chains were read from a single sample in a study of T cell changes during pregnancy in multiple sclerosis. The assay was immunoSEQ multiplex PCR, and TCRdb's table has in-frame clones only and misses some. Altogether around 100,000 clones are present, 80% to 95% being singletons, with the ten largest covering approximately 3.7%. Sequenced here: peripheral blood, sampled after pregnancy. All receptors derive from a female donor with multiple sclerosis, enrolled in a pregnancy study. Both conserved end residues are part of each CDR3. Fields, in order: V gene, D gene, clone size, J gene, CDR3 DNA, CDR3 protein. The D gene is left open where the match is weak. Not every row has a clone size; where given, it reads once, few, many or a size class.

TRBV9	TRBD2	-	TRBJ2-1	TGTGCCAGCAGCCTCCCGCGAAGCGGGGCTGGGAATGAGCAGTTCTTC	CASSLPRSGAGNEQFF
TRBV2	-	-	TRBJ1-4	TGTGCCAGCAGTGAATCAGTTTTGGAAAAACTGTTTTTT	CASSESVLEKLFF
TRBV18	-	-	TRBJ2-7	TGTGCCAGCACAACGGGGGCCTACGAGCAGTACTTC	CASTTGAYEQYF
TRBV11-1	-	-	TRBJ2-1	TGTGCCAGCAGCTTTTCACCCAAGGGTGGGGCTGGGGTAAATGAGCAGTTCTTC	CASSFSPKGGAGVNEQFF
TRBV4-2	-	once	TRBJ2-3	TGTGCCAGCAGCCTTGTCCGTTCCGGGGTCGACGTCGATACGCAGTATTTT	CASSLVRSGVDVDTQYF
TRBV5-6	-	-	TRBJ1-2	TGTGCCAGCAGCTTGGGTTTCAGGGGTTCGGGTGGCTACACCTTC	CASSLGFRGSGGYTF
TRBV1	-	-	TRBJ2-7	TGCACCAGCAGCCAAACCAGTTGGAGGTCCCACGAGCAGTACTTC	CTSSQTSWRSHEQYF
TRBV2	-	-	TRBJ2-7	TGTGCCAGCAGTGGTTTCGGGGGCTACGAGCAGTACTTC	CASSGFGGYEQYF
TRBV18	-	-	TRBJ2-5	TGTGCCAGCTCACTCGAAGAGACCCAGTACTTC	CASSLEETQYF
TRBV19	-	-	TRBJ1-1	TGTGCCAGTAGTCCCCAGGCAGTTGGCACTGAAGCTTTCTTT	CASSPQAVGTEAFF
TRBV4-1	-	-	TRBJ2-2	TGCGCCAGCAGCCAAGAAAACTATAGGACCGGGGAGCTGTTTTTT	CASSQENYRTGELFF
TRBV9	-	-	TRBJ2-2	TGTGCCAGCAGCGTAGGTAGACAGGTGTTTCCCGGGGAGCTGTTTTTT	CASSVGRQVFPGELFF
TRBV7-2	-	once	TRBJ2-2	TGTGCCAGCAGCTTGGGACACACGATGAACACCGGGGAGCTGTTTTTT	CASSLGHTMNTGELFF
TRBV30	TRBD1	-	TRBJ1-1	TGTGCCTGGAGCCGGGACAGGGGTAACGCTTTCTTT	CAWSRDRGNAFF
TRBV25-1	-	-	TRBJ2-7	TGTGCCAGCAGTGAAGGGGGGTTAGCAGCGTCCTACGAGCAGTACTTC	CASSEGGLAASYEQYF
TRBV27	-	-	TRBJ1-2	TGTGCCAGCAGTTGGGGCGGGGGTGGCTACACCTTC	CASSWGGGGYTF
TRBV11-2	TRBD1	-	TRBJ2-2	TGTGCCAGCAGCCTCAGGACAGGGCTTGACGGGGAGCTGTTTTTT	CASSLRTGLDGELFF
TRBV25-1	-	-	TRBJ1-6	TGTGCCAGCAGTCAAGGGGAGGCTTCACCCCTCCACTTT	CASSQGEASPLHF
TRBV11-2	-	-	TRBJ2-5	TGTGCCAGCAGCAGCTCAGGGTACCAAGAGACCCAGTACTTC	CASSSSGYQETQYF
TRBV6-1	TRBD1	-	TRBJ2-7	TGTGCCAGCAGTGAACTCAGGGGGATTGAGCAGTACTTC	CASSELRGIEQYF
TRBV5-1	-	-	TRBJ2-3	TGCGCCAGCAGGACAGGTTCAGATACGCAGTATTTT	CASRTGSDTQYF
TRBV4-1	TRBD1	-	TRBJ2-3	TGCGCCAGCAGCCCTCCAGGGGGTATGACAGATACGCAGTATTTT	CASSPPGGMTDTQYF
TRBV7-3	-	-	TRBJ1-1	TGTGCCAGCAGCCCCGGGACATTGAACACTGAAGCTTTCTTT	CASSPGTLNTEAFF
TRBV2	-	-	TRBJ2-7	TGTGCCAGCACTGGAAGCGCGACGCAGCAGTACTTC	CASTGSATQQYF
TRBV15	TRBD2	-	TRBJ2-3	TGTGCCACCAGCAGAGACATGACTAGCGGGCTCACAGATACGCAGTATTTT	CATSRDMTSGLTDTQYF
TRBV5-6	-	-	TRBJ1-3	TGTGCCAGCAGCTCTCAGGGTCCTGGAAACACCATATATTTT	CASSSQGPGNTIYF
TRBV15	TRBD1	once	TRBJ1-2	TGTGCCACCAGCGACGGACAGGCCGACTATGGCTACACCTTC	CATSDGQADYGYTF
TRBV30	TRBD1	-	TRBJ1-5	TGTGCCTGGGACAGGGTGGGTAATCAGCCCCAGCATTTT	CAWDRVGNQPQHF
TRBV11-3	-	few	TRBJ2-5	TGTGCCAGCAGCCCAGGGCTAGGAGAAGAGACCCAGTACTTC	CASSPGLGEETQYF
TRBV18	TRBD1	-	TRBJ1-2	TGTGCCAGCTCACTGGGACAGACCTATGGCTACACCTTC	CASSLGQTYGYTF
TRBV29-1	-	-	TRBJ2-1	TGCAGCGTTGAAACCCGGAGCGAGCAGTTCTTC	CSVETRSEQFF
TRBV5-1	-	once	TRBJ1-1	TGCGCCAGCAGCTTGGGGGGTGGGGTAGCGGACACTGAAGCTTTCTTT	CASSLGGGVADTEAFF
TRBV7-2	TRBD2	-	TRBJ2-1	TGTGCCAGCAGCTCAGATTGGACTAGCGGAGGTATTTACAATGAGCAGTTCTTC	CASSSDWTSGGIYNEQFF
TRBV5-6	-	-	TRBJ1-1	TGTGCCAGCAGCTTGACTAGGGTCACTGAAGCTTTCTTT	CASSLTRVTEAFF
TRBV9	-	-	TRBJ1-4	TGTGCCAGCAGCGTAGGGGTGGGGGGTGAAAAACTGTTTTTT	CASSVGVGGEKLFF
TRBV4-1	TRBD2	-	TRBJ2-5	TGCGCCAGCAGCCACGCACTAGCGGGGGGCGTGGAGACCCAGTACTTC	CASSHALAGGVETQYF
TRBV6-6	TRBD2	-	TRBJ2-7	TGTGCCAGCAGTCTACCTAGCGGGGGGGCGCCCGACGAGCAGTACTTC	CASSLPSGGAPDEQYF
TRBV9	TRBD2	-	TRBJ2-1	TGTGCCAGCAGCGGCATAAGCGGGGGGTCCATTGAGCAGTTCTTC	CASSGISGGSIEQFF
TRBV29-1	TRBD1	-	TRBJ1-2	TGCAGCGTTGATGCCGGACAGGGTAGAAATGGCTACACCTTC	CSVDAGQGRNGYTF
TRBV19	-	-	TRBJ1-1	TGTGCCAGCCAGAGACAGTCGAACACTGAAGCTTTCTTT	CASQRQSNTEAFF
TRBV5-1	-	-	TRBJ1-2	TGCGCCAGCAGCTTGGAGAGACTTGGCTACACCTTC	CASSLERLGYTF
TRBV6-1	-	-	TRBJ1-5	TGTGCCAGCAGCATACAGCCGGAATCAGTGCCCCAGCATTTT	CASSIQPESVPQHF
TRBV10-1	-	-	TRBJ2-2	TGCGCCAGCAGTGAGTCGATTGGGACTGGGGCCGGGGAGCTGTTTTTT	CASSESIGTGAGELFF
TRBV7-9	-	-	TRBJ2-1	TGTGCCAGCAGCTTAGACCGGACATACAATGAGCAGTTCTTC	CASSLDRTYNEQFF
TRBV19	-	-	TRBJ1-5	TGTGCCAGTAGTATAGGGCAGGGCCTTCGTAGCAATCAGCCCCAGCATTTT	CASSIGQGLRSNQPQHF
TRBV19	TRBD1	-	TRBJ1-6	TGTGCCAGTAGTATCCCCAGACAGGGTTATAATTCACCCCTCCACTTT	CASSIPRQGYNSPLHF
TRBV25-1	-	-	TRBJ2-7	TGTGCCAGCAGGGATAGGGGTTCCTACGAGCAGTACTTC	CASRDRGSYEQYF
TRBV5-1	-	-	TRBJ2-7	TGCGCCAGCAGCTTCACAGACTACGAGCAGTACTTC	CASSFTDYEQYF